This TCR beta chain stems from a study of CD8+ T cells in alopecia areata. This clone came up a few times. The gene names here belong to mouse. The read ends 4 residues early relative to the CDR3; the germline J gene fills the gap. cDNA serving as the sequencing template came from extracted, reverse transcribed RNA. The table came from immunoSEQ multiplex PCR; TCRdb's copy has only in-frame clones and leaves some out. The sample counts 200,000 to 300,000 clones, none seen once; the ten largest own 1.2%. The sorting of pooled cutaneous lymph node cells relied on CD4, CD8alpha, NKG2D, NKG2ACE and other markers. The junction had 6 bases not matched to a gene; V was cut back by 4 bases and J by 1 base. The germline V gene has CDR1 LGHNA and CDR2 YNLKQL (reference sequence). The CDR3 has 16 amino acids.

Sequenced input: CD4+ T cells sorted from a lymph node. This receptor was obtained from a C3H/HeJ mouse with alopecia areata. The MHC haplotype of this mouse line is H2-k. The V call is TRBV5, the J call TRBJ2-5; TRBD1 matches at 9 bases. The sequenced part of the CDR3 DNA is TGTGCCAGCAGCCCCGGGACAGGGAAGGACCAAGAC. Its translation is CASSPGTGKDQD. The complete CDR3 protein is CASSPGTGKDQDTQYF.